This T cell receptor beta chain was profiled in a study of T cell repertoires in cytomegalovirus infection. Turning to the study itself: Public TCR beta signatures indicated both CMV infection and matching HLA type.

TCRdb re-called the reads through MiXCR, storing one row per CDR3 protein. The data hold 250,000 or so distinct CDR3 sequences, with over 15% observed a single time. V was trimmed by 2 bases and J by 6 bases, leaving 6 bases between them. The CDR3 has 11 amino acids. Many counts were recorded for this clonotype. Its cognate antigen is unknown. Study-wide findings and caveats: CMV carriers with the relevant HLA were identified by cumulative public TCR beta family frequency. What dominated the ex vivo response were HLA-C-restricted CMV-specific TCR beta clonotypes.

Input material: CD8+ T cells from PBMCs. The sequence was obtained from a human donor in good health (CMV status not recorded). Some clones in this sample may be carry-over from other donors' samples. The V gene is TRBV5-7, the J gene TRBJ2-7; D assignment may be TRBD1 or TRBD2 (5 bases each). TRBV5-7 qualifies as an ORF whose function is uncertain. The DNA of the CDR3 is TGTGCCAGCAGCTTTGGGGGCGAGCAGTACTTC. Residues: CASSFGGEQYF.